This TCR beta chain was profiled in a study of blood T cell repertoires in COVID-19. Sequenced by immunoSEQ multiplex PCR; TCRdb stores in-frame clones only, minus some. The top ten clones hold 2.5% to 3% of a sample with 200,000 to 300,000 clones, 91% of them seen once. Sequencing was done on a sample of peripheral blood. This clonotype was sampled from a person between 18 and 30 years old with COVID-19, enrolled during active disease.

This CDR3 reads CASSPGLEGEQFF. The CDR3 DNA is TGTGCCAGTAGTCCGGGACTAGAGGGTGAGCAGTTCTTC. V and J are TRBV19 and TRBJ2-1; 8 nucleotides agree with TRBD2. Germline-derived CDR1 and CDR2 are LNHDA and SQIVND (reference sequence). The CDR3 sequence is 13 residues long. V lost 5 bases, J lost 9 bases, and 6 bases stayed unmatched. Together with reference TRBV19 and TRBJ2-1, the CDR3 gives the full variable domain: DGGITQSPKYLFRKEGQNVTLSCEQNLNHDAMYWYRQDPGQGLRLIYYSQIVNDFQKGDIAEGYSVSREKKESFPLTVTSAQKNPTAFYLCASSPGLEGEQFFGPGTRLTVL.